A single sample is the source of the 12 T cell receptor beta chains below, sequenced in a study of cytomegalovirus exposure and HLA in healthy donors. It was with 60 Vbeta and 13 Jbeta primers that the PCR ran. Sequenced by immunoSEQ multiplex PCR; TCRdb stores in-frame clones only, minus some. The sample records about 150,000 clones, about 68% being singletons. Material: PBMCs. The origin of the receptors is a man aged 18 to 35 in good health and CMV-seronegative.

This chain connects TRBV21-1 to TRBJ1-1. TRBV21-1 is marked as a pseudogene. The CDR3 loop spans 16 amino acids. The CDR3 loop reads CASSKGGRCANTEAFF. DNA of the CDR3: TGTGCCAGCAGCAAAGGGGGGAGGTGCGCGAACACTGAAGCTTTCTTT.

The rearrangement links TRBV18 to TRBJ2-7; 8 bases fit TRBD2. This CDR3 region has 17 residues. The trim removed 1 base at V and 2 bases at J, leaving 10 bases unmatched. Germline V gene sequence: CDR1 KGHSH, CDR2 LQKENI. The CDR3 is CASSPLTVSGRPYEQYF. The DNA of the CDR3 is TGTGCCAGCTCACCACTTACGGTGAGCGGGAGACCCTACGAGCAGTACTTC.

The chain combines TRBV25-1 with TRBJ2-1, with D possibly being TRBD2 (5 bases). Germline CDR1 and CDR2: MGHDK and SYGVNS. The V end was cut by 2 bases, the J end by 0 bases, with 11 bases between. The CDR3 totals 16 residues. The CDR3 coding sequence is TGTGCCAGCAGTGAAGGAGGCGGTGGCTCCTACAATGAGCAGTTCTTC. As protein: CASSEGGGGSYNEQFF. The whole variable domain, filled in from reference TRBV25-1 and TRBJ2-1, reads EADIYQTPRYLVIGTGKKITLECSQTMGHDKMYWYQQDPGMELHLIHYSYGVNSTEKGDLSSESTVSRIRTEHFPLTLESARPSHTSQYLCASSEGGGGSYNEQFFGPGTRLTVL.

The rearrangement joins TRBV11-2 to TRBJ2-1; unclear D gene. Trimming removed 5 bases at V and 7 bases at J, with 18 bases between. CDR3 length: 15 amino acids. CDR1 is SGHAT, CDR2 FQNNGV, per germline. CDR3 nucleotides: TGTGCCAGCAGCCCTGCCGTTGGTAGCCAAAATGAGCAGTTCTTC. Its translation is CASSPAVGSQNEQFF. The entire variable domain, with the rest obtained from reference TRBV11-2 and TRBJ2-1, is as follows: EAGVAQSPRYKIIEKRQSVAFWCNPISGHATLYWYQQILGQGPKLLIQFQNNGVVDDSQLPKDRFSAERLKGVDSTLKIQPAKLEDSAVYLCASSPAVGSQNEQFFGPGTRLTVL.

The chain couples TRBV7-9 to TRBJ1-4; 7 bases match TRBD1. V shed 3 bases and J 6 bases; nucleotides not matched to a gene: 7. Germline V gives CDR1 SEHNR, CDR2 FQNEAQ (reference sequence). The CDR3 totals 15 residues. CDR3 DNA sequence: TGTGCCAGCAGCTTGACAGGGCGAGAAGATGAAAAACTGTTTTTT. This encodes CASSLTGREDEKLFF.

The CDR3: CASSGPLRTAYTDTQYF. In nucleotides, the CDR3 is TGTGCCAGCAGCGGCCCCCTCAGGACAGCTTACACAGATACGCAGTATTTT. This chain links TRBV9 with TRBJ2-3, with a weak D call TRBD1 (6 bases). Germline V gene sequence: CDR1 SGDLS, CDR2 YYNGEE. V was shortened by 3 bases and J by 2 bases, with 19 bases between the two germline ends. This CDR3 is built from 17 residues.

This chain links TRBV6-5 with TRBJ2-5; 7 bases align to TRBD2. The CDR3 runs 13 residues. Germline trimming cut 8 bases from V and 3 bases from J; bases unmatched to any gene: 6. Per the germline V gene, CDR1 is MNHEY and CDR2 is SVGAGI. CDR3 sequence: CASAPGGKETQYF. DNA of the CDR3: TGTGCCAGCGCACCGGGGGGAAAAGAGACCCAGTACTTC.

This clone has a single count. A much larger clone sits a single nucleotide away, making a read error possible. The chain couples TRBV25-1 to TRBJ1-1; D may be TRBD1 (6 bases). V gave up 4 bases and J gave up 1 base, with 7 bases separating them. This CDR3 spans 13 amino acids. The germline CDR1 and CDR2 sequences are MGHDK and SYGVNS. CDR3 nucleotide sequence: TGTGCCAGCAGTGTACAGGGGAACACTGAAGCTTTCTTT. Translating it yields CASSVQGNTEAFF.

This clone was detected only a few times. The V and J genes are TRBV28 and TRBJ1-1; D might be TRBD1 (6 bases). The CDR3 length is 14 residues. Germline V CDR1 and CDR2: MDHEN, SYDVKM. Deletions cut 2 bases from V and 3 bases from J, with 10 bases between. In DNA form, the CDR3 reads TGTGCCAGCAGTTTACAGGGGCGATACACTGAAGCTTTCTTT. It encodes CASSLQGRYTEAFF.

The V and J genes are TRBV7-8 and TRBJ1-4; 7 nucleotides match TRBD1. The J segment lost 7 bases and the V segment lost 5 bases, leaving 1 base of the junction unmatched. The CDR3 contains 12 residues. Germline V gene lookup returns CDR1 SGHVS and CDR2 FQNEAQ. The CDR3 nucleotides read TGTGCCAGCAGCCCAGGGGGTGAAAAACTGTTTTTT. Amino acid sequence: CASSPGGEKLFF.

This rearrangement joins TRBV6-5 to TRBJ2-5; D may be TRBD2 (5 bases). Deletions cut 6 bases from V and 7 bases from J, with 15 bases between. The CDR3 has 13 amino acids. From germline, CDR1 is MNHEY and CDR2 SVGAGI. The CDR3 coding sequence is TGTGCCAGCAGACCCGAGGGTCGAGGGACCCAGTACTTC. Translated: CASRPEGRGTQYF.

The rearrangement links TRBV27 to TRBJ2-7; tentative D call: TRBD1 (5 bases). Germline-derived CDR1 and CDR2 are MNHEY and SMNVEV (reference sequence). The CDR3 covers 15 residues. V lost 3 bases to trimming and J lost 4 bases, with 16 bases between them. CDR3 bases: TGTGCCAGCAGTTTTCGGGCAGGGAAGGAGTACGAGCAGTACTTC. It codes for CASSFRAGKEYEQYF.